This passage covers 6 T cell receptor beta chains from one sample sequenced in a study of T cell repertoires in cytomegalovirus infection. Each CDR3 protein gets one entry after TCRdb re-called the reads with MiXCR. The sample has some 110,000 distinct CDR3 sequences; about 31% are singletons. Their cognate antigens are unknown. This material consisted of CD8+ T cells from cultured PBMCs, taken from culture after CMV antigen stimulation. The receptors were sampled from a human donor in good health (CMV status not recorded). Some clones in this sample may be carry-over from other donors' samples.

This clonotype was detected a few times. The J gene is TRBJ2-3, the V gene TRBV14, with TRBD1 matching 8 bases. Germline V gene sequence: CDR1 SGHDN, CDR2 FVKESK. V shed 5 bases and J 0 bases; nucleotides not matched to a gene: 4. CDR3 length: 15 residues. DNA of the CDR3: TGTGCCAGCAGCTTCAGACAGGGGAGCACAGATACGCAGTATTTT. Translated: CASSFRQGSTDTQYF. The whole variable domain, remainder taken from reference TRBV14 and TRBJ2-3, is EAGVTQFPSHSVIEKGQTVTLRCDPISGHDNLYWYRRVMGKEIKFLLHFVKESKQDESGMPNNRFLAERTGGTYSTLKVQPAELEDSGVYFCASSFRQGSTDTQYFGPGTRLTVL.

The J gene is TRBJ1-5, the V gene TRBV27, with 9 nucleotides matching TRBD1. Germline-derived CDR1 and CDR2 are MNHEY and SMNVEV (reference sequence). This CDR3 spans 14 amino acids. With 4 bases clipped from V and 7 bases from J, the junction kept 5 bases outside the gene matches. The CDR3 nucleotides are TGTGCCAGCAGTTCCGGGACAGGGAAACAGCCCCAGCATTTT. It is translated as CASSSGTGKQPQHF.

The gene calls are TRBV4-3 and TRBJ1-2, with 9 bases identical to TRBD1. J was trimmed by 7 bases and V by 0 bases; bases with no gene match: 12. The CDR3 runs to 17 residues. Germline V gene sequence: CDR1 LGHNA, CDR2 YSLEER. For the CDR3, the DNA is TGCGCCAGCAGCCAAGATGAGGGACAGGGTCTGTTCGGTGGCTACACCTTC. Translating it yields CASSQDEGQGLFGGYTF.

The chain joins TRBV28 to TRBJ2-5, with D possibly matching TRBD1 (5 bases). The germline CDR1 and CDR2 sequences are MDHEN and SYDVKM. Trimming pared 1 base from V and 5 bases from J, leaving 14 bases between. There are 15 residues in the CDR3. CDR3 nucleotides: TGTGCCAGCAGTTTATTCCAGGGTAGGATGGAGACCCAGTACTTC. Translated, it gives CASSLFQGRMETQYF.

This sequence joins TRBV20-1 and TRBJ2-6; maybe TRBD1 (5 bases). The CDR3 is 16 amino acids. The germline gives CDR1 DFQATT, CDR2 SNEGSKA (reference sequence). V lost 6 bases and J 0 bases, leaving 15 bases between the germline ends. CDR3 amino acids: CSAPTEAPSGANVLTF. The CDR3 DNA reads as TGCAGTGCACCGACAGAAGCCCCCTCTGGGGCCAACGTCCTGACTTTC.

The genes are TRBV10-3 and TRBJ2-7; 15 bases are a match to TRBD2. Trimming removed 4 bases from V and 3 bases from J; junction bases left unmatched: 1. CDR1 ENHRY and CDR2 SYGVKD come from the germline V gene. The CDR3 is made up of 15 amino acids. The CDR3, as DNA: TGTGCCATCAGTGGGGGACTAGCGGGGGGCTACGAGCAGTACTTC. Translation: CAISGGLAGGYEQYF.